A selection of T cell receptor beta chains follows, all from one sample in a study of T cell repertoires in cytomegalovirus infection. The antigens these receptors bind are not known. A single record per CDR3 protein comes from TCRdb applying MiXCR to the reads. The sample has 900,000 to 950,000 distinct CDR3 sequences; around 31% are singletons. Sequences were derived from cultured CD8+ T cells from PBMCs, sampled from culture after CMV antigen stimulation. These TCRs come from a human donor in good health (CMV status not recorded). Some clones in this sample may be carry-over from other donors' samples. Each CDR3 is given with its conserved first and last residue. The D gene is left open where the match is weak. Clone sizes are given selectively: once, few, many, or a class where the clone is expanded.

V gene: TRBV7-2
D gene: .
clone size: .
J gene: TRBJ2-3
CDR3 DNA: TGTGCCAGCAGCTTCGAGGCTGATACGCAGTATTTT
CDR3 protein: CASSFEADTQYF

V gene: TRBV7-9
D gene: .
clone size: many
J gene: TRBJ2-2
CDR3 DNA: TGTGCCAGCAGCTTAGGGGACTTATTTCGGCTAGCCGGCGGGGAGCTGTTTTTT
CDR3 protein: CASSLGDLFRLAGGELFF

V gene: TRBV14
D gene: .
clone size: .
J gene: TRBJ2-3
CDR3 DNA: TGTGCCAGCAGCCAAGGGCCGGGACCTTCTAGAGCAGATACGCAGTATTTT
CDR3 protein: CASSQGPGPSRADTQYF

V gene: TRBV6-5
D gene: .
clone size: once
J gene: TRBJ1-2
CDR3 DNA: TGTGCCAGCAGTTACAGTCCGGGGGGGGGAGAAGGCTACACCTTC
CDR3 protein: CASSYSPGGGEGYTF

V gene: TRBV7-6
D gene: TRBD2
clone size: .
J gene: TRBJ2-1
CDR3 DNA: TGTACCAGCAGCTCCCCTAGCGGGGGCTACAATGAGCAGTTCTTC
CDR3 protein: CTSSSPSGGYNEQFF

V gene: TRBV19
D gene: .
clone size: .
J gene: TRBJ2-1
CDR3 DNA: TGTGCCAGTAGCTCGGGAGGGGGCCGCGGGCAGTTCTTC
CDR3 protein: CASSSGGGRGQFF

V gene: TRBV4-1
D gene: .
clone size: many
J gene: TRBJ1-1
CDR3 DNA: TGCGCCAGCAGCCAAGTGACAGAAATGAACACTGAAGCTTTCTTT
CDR3 protein: CASSQVTEMNTEAFF

V gene: TRBV27
D gene: TRBD1
clone size: many
J gene: TRBJ1-5
CDR3 DNA: TGTGCCAGCAGTTTCGGGACAGATTACCAGCCCCAGCATTTT
CDR3 protein: CASSFGTDYQPQHF

V gene: TRBV11-2
D gene: .
clone size: few
J gene: TRBJ2-1
CDR3 DNA: TGTGCCAGCACTTTAGGGTACAATGAGCAGTTCTTC
CDR3 protein: CASTLGYNEQFF

V gene: TRBV7-8
D gene: .
clone size: many
J gene: TRBJ2-3
CDR3 DNA: TGTGCCAGCAGGCCGGGGGATGGGGGGCATCGGACAGATACGCAGTATTTT
CDR3 protein: CASRPGDGGHRTDTQYF

V gene: TRBV7-7
D gene: TRBD2
clone size: .
J gene: TRBJ2-5
CDR3 DNA: TGTGCTAGCAGCCGTACTAGCGGGATCAAAGAGACCCAGTACTTC
CDR3 protein: CASSRTSGIKETQYF

V gene: TRBV6-2/TRBV6-3
D gene: .
clone size: .
J gene: TRBJ2-3
CDR3 DNA: TGTGCCAGCGGTCATACCACTGGCACAGATACGCAGTATTTT
CDR3 protein: CASGHTTGTDTQYF

V gene: TRBV10-3
D gene: .
clone size: .
J gene: TRBJ1-2
CDR3 DNA: TGTGCCATCAGTGGGGGACAAGCCTTACAAGGCTACACCTTC
CDR3 protein: CAISGGQALQGYTF

V gene: TRBV9
D gene: TRBD1
clone size: .
J gene: TRBJ1-2
CDR3 DNA: TGTGCCAGCAGCTTTCCGAGGGACAGGGGGCGAAATGGCTACACCTTC
CDR3 protein: CASSFPRDRGRNGYTF

V gene: TRBV4-1
D gene: TRBD2
clone size: few
J gene: TRBJ2-5
CDR3 DNA: TGCGCCAGCAGCCAGATACGACTAGCGGGGAACCAAGAGACCCAGTACTTC
CDR3 protein: CASSQIRLAGNQETQYF

V gene: TRBV6-5
D gene: .
clone size: few
J gene: TRBJ1-6
CDR3 DNA: TGTGCCAGCAGTCCCGCAGGGGAAGACTATAATTCACCCCTCCACTTT
CDR3 protein: CASSPAGEDYNSPLHF

V gene: TRBV13
D gene: TRBD1
clone size: many
J gene: TRBJ2-1
CDR3 DNA: TGTGCCAGCAGCTTAGGACAGGGGCTCGGTGAGCAGTTCTTC
CDR3 protein: CASSLGQGLGEQFF

V gene: TRBV7-2
D gene: TRBD2
clone size: few
J gene: TRBJ2-1
CDR3 DNA: TGTGCCAGCAGCTTAGACGGGGGACTATACGACAATGAGCAGTTCTTC
CDR3 protein: CASSLDGGLYDNEQFF

V gene: TRBV12-3/TRBV12-4
D gene: TRBD1
clone size: many
J gene: TRBJ2-6
CDR3 DNA: TGTGCCAGCAGTCCGACGACAGGGGGGAGCTTTGGGGCCAACGTCCTGACTTTC
CDR3 protein: CASSPTTGGSFGANVLTF

V gene: TRBV6-2/TRBV6-3
D gene: TRBD1
clone size: few
J gene: TRBJ2-5
CDR3 DNA: TGTGCCAGCAGACCGGGACAGCATATCCAAGAGACCCAGTACTTC
CDR3 protein: CASRPGQHIQETQYF

V gene: TRBV5-5
D gene: .
clone size: .
J gene: TRBJ2-7
CDR3 DNA: TGTGCCAGCAGCTTGGCCGGGGCCGAGCAGTACTTC
CDR3 protein: CASSLAGAEQYF

V gene: TRBV7-9
D gene: TRBD1
clone size: few
J gene: TRBJ1-2
CDR3 DNA: TGTGCCAGCAGCTCGGGACAGTGGAACTATGGCTACACCTTC
CDR3 protein: CASSSGQWNYGYTF

V gene: TRBV2
D gene: .
clone size: .
J gene: TRBJ2-1
CDR3 DNA: TGTGCCGGCAGTGAAGTGGGGGATTGGCAGTTCTTC
CDR3 protein: CAGSEVGDWQFF

V gene: TRBV5-1
D gene: .
clone size: .
J gene: TRBJ1-1
CDR3 DNA: TGCGCCAGCAGCTTGGTGGACAGCTTCACTGAAGCTTTCTTT
CDR3 protein: CASSLVDSFTEAFF

V gene: TRBV7-2
D gene: .
clone size: many
J gene: TRBJ2-3
CDR3 DNA: TGTGCCAGCAGCTCCACAGGGCGGGGCCCCACAGATACGCAGTATTTT
CDR3 protein: CASSSTGRGPTDTQYF

V gene: TRBV4-3
D gene: TRBD2
clone size: few
J gene: TRBJ2-3
CDR3 DNA: TGCGCCAGCAGCCAAAACGGACTAGCGGGGGGGCAAGATACGCAGTATTTT
CDR3 protein: CASSQNGLAGGQDTQYF

V gene: TRBV12-3/TRBV12-4
D gene: .
clone size: few
J gene: TRBJ2-1
CDR3 DNA: TGTGCCAGCAGTTTAGCGTCGGCGGGGGCCGGGAATGAGCAGTTCTTC
CDR3 protein: CASSLASAGAGNEQFF

V gene: TRBV11-2
D gene: .
clone size: .
J gene: TRBJ2-3
CDR3 DNA: TGTGCCAGCAGCTTAGTGGGAGGGGACACCACAGATACGCAGTATTTT
CDR3 protein: CASSLVGGDTTDTQYF

V gene: TRBV7-9
D gene: .
clone size: .
J gene: TRBJ1-5
CDR3 DNA: TGTGCCAGCAGCCCAGGCAGCCTCAATCAGCCCCAGCATTTT
CDR3 protein: CASSPGSLNQPQHF

V gene: TRBV24-1
D gene: TRBD1
clone size: few
J gene: TRBJ1-2
CDR3 DNA: TGTGCCACCAGTGATTTAATGGGGACAGGGCGGAGCTATGGCTACACCTTC
CDR3 protein: CATSDLMGTGRSYGYTF

V gene: TRBV7-9
D gene: .
clone size: many
J gene: TRBJ1-4
CDR3 DNA: TGTGCCAGCAGCTACGGCGGGACCGTTTTAGAAAAACTGTTTTTT
CDR3 protein: CASSYGGTVLEKLFF

V gene: TRBV7-4
D gene: TRBD1
clone size: .
J gene: TRBJ2-5
CDR3 DNA: TGTGCCAGCAGCCAAGTAGGGACAGGGGGCTTCGGAGAGACCCAGTACTTC
CDR3 protein: CASSQVGTGGFGETQYF

V gene: TRBV7-2
D gene: .
clone size: many
J gene: TRBJ2-5
CDR3 DNA: TGTGCCAGCAGCTTACCATACCAAGAGACCCAGTACTTC
CDR3 protein: CASSLPYQETQYF

V gene: TRBV29-1
D gene: .
clone size: .
J gene: TRBJ1-1
CDR3 DNA: TGCAGCGTACGCGGACAGTCGAACACTGAAGCTTTCTTT
CDR3 protein: CSVRGQSNTEAFF

V gene: TRBV7-6
D gene: .
clone size: few
J gene: TRBJ2-6
CDR3 DNA: TGTGCCAGCAGCTTAGCAGTAGGGGCCGTCTCTGGGGCCAACGTCCTGACTTTC
CDR3 protein: CASSLAVGAVSGANVLTF

V gene: TRBV7-6
D gene: TRBD2
clone size: few
J gene: TRBJ2-1
CDR3 DNA: TGTGCCAGCAGCACACTAGCGAATGAGCAGTTCTTC
CDR3 protein: CASSTLANEQFF

V gene: TRBV7-9
D gene: .
clone size: many
J gene: TRBJ2-5
CDR3 DNA: TGTGCCAGCAGCCTACTAGCGACCCAGTACTTC
CDR3 protein: CASSLLATQYF